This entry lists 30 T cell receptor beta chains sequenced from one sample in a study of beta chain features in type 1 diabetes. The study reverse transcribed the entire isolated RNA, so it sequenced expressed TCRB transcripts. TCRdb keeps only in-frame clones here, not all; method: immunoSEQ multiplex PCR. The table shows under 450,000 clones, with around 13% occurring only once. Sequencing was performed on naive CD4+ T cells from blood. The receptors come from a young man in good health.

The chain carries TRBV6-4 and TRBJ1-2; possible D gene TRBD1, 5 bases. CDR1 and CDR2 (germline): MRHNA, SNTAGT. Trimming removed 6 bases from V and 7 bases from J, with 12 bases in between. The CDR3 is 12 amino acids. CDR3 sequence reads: CASSTNGGGYTF. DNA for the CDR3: TGTGCCAGCAGCACCAATGGGGGTGGCTACACCTTC.

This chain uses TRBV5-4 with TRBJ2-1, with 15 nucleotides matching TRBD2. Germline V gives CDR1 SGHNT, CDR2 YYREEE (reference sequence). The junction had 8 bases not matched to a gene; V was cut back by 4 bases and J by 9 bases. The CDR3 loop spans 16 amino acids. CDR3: CASSPGGLAGGGEQFF. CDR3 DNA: TGTGCCAGCAGCCCCGGAGGACTAGCGGGAGGGGGTGAGCAGTTCTTC.

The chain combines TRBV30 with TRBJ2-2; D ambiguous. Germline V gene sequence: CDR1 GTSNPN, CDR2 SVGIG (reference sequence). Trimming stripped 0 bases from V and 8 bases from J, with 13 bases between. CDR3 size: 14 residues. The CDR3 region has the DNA TGTGCCTGGAGTGTAAGGGCCGAAGCGGGGGAGCTGTTTTTT. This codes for CAWSVRAEAGELFF.

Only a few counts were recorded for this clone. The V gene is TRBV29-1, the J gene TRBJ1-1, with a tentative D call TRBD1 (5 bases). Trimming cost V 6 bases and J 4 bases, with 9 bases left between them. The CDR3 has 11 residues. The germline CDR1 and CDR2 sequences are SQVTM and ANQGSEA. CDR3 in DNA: TGCAGCGTCCTAGGGACCACTGAAGCTTTCTTT. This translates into CSVLGTTEAFF. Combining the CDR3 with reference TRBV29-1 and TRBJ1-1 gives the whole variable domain SAVISQKPSRDICQRGTSLTIQCQVDSQVTMMFWYRQQPGQSLTLIATANQGSEATYESGFVIDKFPISRPNLTFSTLTVSNMSPEDSSIYLCSVLGTTEAFFGQGTRLTVV.

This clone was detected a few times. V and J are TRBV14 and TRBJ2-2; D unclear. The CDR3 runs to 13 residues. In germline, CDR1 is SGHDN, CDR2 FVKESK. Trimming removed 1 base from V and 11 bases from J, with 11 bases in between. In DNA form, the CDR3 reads TGTGCCAGCAGCCAAGGAAGGCTAGGAGAGCTGTTTTTT. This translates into CASSQGRLGELFF.

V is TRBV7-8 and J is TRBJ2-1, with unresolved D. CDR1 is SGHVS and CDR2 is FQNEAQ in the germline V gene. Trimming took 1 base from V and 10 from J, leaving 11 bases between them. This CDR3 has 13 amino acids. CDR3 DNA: TGTGCCAGCAGCTTAGTGGCAGACGGGGAGCAGTTCTTC. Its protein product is CASSLVADGEQFF.

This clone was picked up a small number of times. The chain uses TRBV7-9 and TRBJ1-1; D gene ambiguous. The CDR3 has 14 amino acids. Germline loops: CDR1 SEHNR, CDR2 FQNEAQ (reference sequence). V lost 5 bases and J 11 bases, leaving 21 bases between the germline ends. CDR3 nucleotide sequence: TGTGCCAGCAGCCCCCCGTGGGAGGGCAGGACGGCTTTCTTT. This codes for CASSPPWEGRTAFF.

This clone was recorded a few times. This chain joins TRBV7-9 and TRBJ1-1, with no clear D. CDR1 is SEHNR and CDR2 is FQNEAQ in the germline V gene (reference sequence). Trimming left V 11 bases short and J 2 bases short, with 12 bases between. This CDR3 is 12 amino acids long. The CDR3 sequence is CAQGQLNTEAFF. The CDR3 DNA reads TGTGCCCAAGGGCAGCTCAACACTGAAGCTTTCTTT.

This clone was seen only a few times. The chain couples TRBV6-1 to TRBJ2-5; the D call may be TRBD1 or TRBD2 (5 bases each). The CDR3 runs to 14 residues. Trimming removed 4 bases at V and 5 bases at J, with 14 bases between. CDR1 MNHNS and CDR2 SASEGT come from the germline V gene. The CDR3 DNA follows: TGTGCCAGCAGTGCCACGTCCAGGGAGGAGACCCAGTACTTC. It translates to CASSATSREETQYF.

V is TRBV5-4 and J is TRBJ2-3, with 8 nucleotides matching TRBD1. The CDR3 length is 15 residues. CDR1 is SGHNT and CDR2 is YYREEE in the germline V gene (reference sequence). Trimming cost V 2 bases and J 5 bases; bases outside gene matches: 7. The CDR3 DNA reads TGTGCCAGCAGCTTACAGGGGGATGGTAGAGATACGCAGTATTTT. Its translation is CASSLQGDGRDTQYF.

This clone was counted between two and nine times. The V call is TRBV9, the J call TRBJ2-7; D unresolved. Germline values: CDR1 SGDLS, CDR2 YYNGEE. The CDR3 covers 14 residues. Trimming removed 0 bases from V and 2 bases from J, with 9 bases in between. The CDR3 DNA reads TGTGCCAGCAGCGTAGTGGGCAAAGCCTACGAGCAGTACGTC. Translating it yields CASSVVGKAYEQYV.

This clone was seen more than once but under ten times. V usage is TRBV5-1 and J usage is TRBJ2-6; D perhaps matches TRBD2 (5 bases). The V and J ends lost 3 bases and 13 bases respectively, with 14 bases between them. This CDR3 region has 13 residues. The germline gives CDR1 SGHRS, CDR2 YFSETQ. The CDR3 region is CASSSDLGWVLTF. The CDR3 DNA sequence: TGCGCCAGCAGCTCGGACTTGGGATGGGTCCTGACTTTC.

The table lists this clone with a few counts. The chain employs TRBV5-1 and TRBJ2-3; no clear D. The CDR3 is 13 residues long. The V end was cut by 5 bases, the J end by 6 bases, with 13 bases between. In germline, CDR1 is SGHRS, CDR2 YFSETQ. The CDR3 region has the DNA TGCGCCAGCAGTTGGCTATCGGAGGATACGCAGTATTTT. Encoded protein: CASSWLSEDTQYF.

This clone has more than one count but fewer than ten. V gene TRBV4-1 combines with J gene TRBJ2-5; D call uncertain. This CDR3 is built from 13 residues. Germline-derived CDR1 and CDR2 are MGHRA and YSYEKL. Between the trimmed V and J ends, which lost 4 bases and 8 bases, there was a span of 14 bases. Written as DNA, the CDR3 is TGCGCCAGCAGCCCCCCATCCCGAGCTACCCAGTACTTC. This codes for CASSPPSRATQYF.

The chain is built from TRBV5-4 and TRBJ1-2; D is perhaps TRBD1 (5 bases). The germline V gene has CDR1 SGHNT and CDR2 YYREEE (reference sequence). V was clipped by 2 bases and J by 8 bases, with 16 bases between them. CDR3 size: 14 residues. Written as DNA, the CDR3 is TGTGCCAGCAGCTTCGGGGCCGGGGATGACGGCTACACCTTC. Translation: CASSFGAGDDGYTF.

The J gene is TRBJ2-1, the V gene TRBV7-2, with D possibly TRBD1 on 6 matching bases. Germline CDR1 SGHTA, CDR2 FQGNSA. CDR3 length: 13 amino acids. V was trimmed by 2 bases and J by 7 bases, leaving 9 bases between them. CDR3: CASSLTGNNEQFF. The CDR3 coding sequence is TGTGCCAGCAGCTTAACAGGGAATAATGAGCAGTTCTTC.

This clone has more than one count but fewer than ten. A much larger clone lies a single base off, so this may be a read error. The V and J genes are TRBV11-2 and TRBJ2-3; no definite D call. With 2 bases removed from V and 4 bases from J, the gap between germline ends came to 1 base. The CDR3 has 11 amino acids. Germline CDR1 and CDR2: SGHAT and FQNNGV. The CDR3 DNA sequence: TGTGCCAGCAGCTTATCAGATACGCAGTATTTT. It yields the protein CASSLSDTQYF.

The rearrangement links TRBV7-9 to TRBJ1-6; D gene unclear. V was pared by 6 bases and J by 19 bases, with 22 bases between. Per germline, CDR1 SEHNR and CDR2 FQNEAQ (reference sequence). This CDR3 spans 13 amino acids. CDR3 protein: CASRKDLGGAQHF. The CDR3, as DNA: TGTGCCAGCAGAAAAGACCTGGGAGGAGCTCAGCACTTT.

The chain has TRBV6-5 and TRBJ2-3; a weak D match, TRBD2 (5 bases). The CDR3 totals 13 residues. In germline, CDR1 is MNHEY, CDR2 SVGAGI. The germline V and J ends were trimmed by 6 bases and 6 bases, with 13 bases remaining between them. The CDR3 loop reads CASRDWNSDTQYF. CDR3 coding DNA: TGTGCCAGCAGGGACTGGAATTCGGATACGCAGTATTTT.

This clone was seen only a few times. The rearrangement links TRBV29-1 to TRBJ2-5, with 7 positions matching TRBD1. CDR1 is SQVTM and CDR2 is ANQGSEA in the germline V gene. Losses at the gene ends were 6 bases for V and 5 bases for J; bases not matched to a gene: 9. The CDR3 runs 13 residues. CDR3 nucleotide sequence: TGCAGCGTCCAAAAGGGGGCGAGGGAGACCCAGTACTTC. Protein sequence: CSVQKGARETQYF.

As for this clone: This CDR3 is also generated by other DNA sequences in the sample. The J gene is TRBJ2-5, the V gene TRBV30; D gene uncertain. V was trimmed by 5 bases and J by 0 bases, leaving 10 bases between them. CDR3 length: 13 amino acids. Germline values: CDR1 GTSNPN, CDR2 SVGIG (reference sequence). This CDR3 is CAWSNGYQETQYF. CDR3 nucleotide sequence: TGTGCCTGGTCCAACGGGTACCAAGAGACCCAGTACTTC.

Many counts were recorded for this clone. The CDR3 DNA is TGTGCCTGGATGGTTGCGGGAGGCTCCTACAATGAGCAGTTCTTC. Translating it yields CAWMVAGGSYNEQFF. The rearrangement joins TRBV30 to TRBJ2-1; 8 bases are shared with TRBD2. CDR3 size: 15 residues. Trimming at V came to 4 bases and at J to 0 bases, leaving 5 bases not matched to a gene. The germline gives CDR1 GTSNPN, CDR2 SVGIG (reference sequence).

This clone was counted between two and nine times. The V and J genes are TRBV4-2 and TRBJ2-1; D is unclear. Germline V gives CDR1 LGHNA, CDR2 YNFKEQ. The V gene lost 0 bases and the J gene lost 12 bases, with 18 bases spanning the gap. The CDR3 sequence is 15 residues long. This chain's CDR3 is CASSQERPAPNLQFF. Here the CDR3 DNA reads TGTGCCAGCAGCCAAGAACGTCCAGCACCGAACCTGCAGTTCTTC.

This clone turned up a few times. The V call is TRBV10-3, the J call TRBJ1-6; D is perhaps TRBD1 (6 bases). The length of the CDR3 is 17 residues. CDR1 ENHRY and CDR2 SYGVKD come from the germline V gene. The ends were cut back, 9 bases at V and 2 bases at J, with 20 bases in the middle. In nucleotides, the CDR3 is TGTGCCATGGACCCTAACAGGGAAGTCCCCTATAATTCACCCCTCCACTTT. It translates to CAMDPNREVPYNSPLHF.

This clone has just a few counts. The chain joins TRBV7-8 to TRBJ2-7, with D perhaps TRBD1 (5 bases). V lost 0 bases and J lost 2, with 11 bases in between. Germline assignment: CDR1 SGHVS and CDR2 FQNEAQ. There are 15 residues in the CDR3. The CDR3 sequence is CASSLAQGSPYEQYV. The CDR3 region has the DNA TGTGCCAGCAGCTTAGCCCAGGGTAGCCCCTACGAGCAGTACGTC.

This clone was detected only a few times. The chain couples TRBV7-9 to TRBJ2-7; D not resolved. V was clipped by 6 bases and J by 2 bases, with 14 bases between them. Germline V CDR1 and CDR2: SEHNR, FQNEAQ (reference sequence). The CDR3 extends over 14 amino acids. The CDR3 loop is CASSRSRPPYEQYF. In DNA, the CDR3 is TGTGCCAGCAGTCGGAGCCGGCCGCCCTACGAGCAGTACTTC.

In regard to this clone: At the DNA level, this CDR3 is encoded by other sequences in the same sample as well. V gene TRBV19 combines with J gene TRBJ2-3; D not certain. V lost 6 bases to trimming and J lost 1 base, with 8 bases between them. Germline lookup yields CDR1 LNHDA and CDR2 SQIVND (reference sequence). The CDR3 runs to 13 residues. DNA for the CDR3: TGTGCCAGTAGCACGGGTGGCACAGATACGCAGTATTTT. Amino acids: CASSTGGTDTQYF.

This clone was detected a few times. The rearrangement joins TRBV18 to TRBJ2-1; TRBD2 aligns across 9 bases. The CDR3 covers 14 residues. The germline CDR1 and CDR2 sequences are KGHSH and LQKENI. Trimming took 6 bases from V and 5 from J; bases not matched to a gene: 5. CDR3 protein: CASSLAGGNNEQFF. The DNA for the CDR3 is TGTGCCAGCTCGCTGGCGGGAGGGAACAATGAGCAGTTCTTC.

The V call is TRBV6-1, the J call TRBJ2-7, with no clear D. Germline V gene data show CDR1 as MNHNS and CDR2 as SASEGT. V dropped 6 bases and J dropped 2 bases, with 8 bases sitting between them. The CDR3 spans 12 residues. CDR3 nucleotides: TGTGCCAGCAGGGAGACCCCCTACGAGCAGTACTTC. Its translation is CASRETPYEQYF.

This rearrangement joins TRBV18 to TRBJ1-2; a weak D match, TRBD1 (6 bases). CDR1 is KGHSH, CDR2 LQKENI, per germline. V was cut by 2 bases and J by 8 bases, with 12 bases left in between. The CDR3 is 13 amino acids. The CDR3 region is CASSPKQGVGYTF. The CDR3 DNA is TGTGCCAGCTCACCAAAACAGGGCGTGGGCTACACCTTC.